This T cell receptor beta chain was sequenced in a study of shared clonotypes between healthy human individuals. Cells designated naive CD8 were CD45RO-negative and were positively selected for CCR7, with terminally differentiated effector memory CD45RA+ cells excluded. All participating donors were Caucasian adults from Nashville, Tennessee. Sorted-subset replicate PCRs used about 0.2 ug of genomic DNA. This amount corresponded to about 30,000 T cell genomes. Per the original methods: As immunoSEQ supplied junction-only sequences (without quality scores), filtering differed. Here immunoSEQ multiplex PCR was the method, and the copy in TCRdb shows in-frame clones only, minus some. V, J and clone size derive from that table, while D and trimming were established from the DNA sequence. The repertoire holds approximately 650,000 clones, with 95% to 96% as singletons. With V trimmed by 8 bases and J by 4 bases, 2 bases remained unmatched. CDR1 and CDR2 from the germline V gene are LNHDA and SQIVND (reference sequence). The CDR3 covers 13 residues.

This TCR was sampled from a woman aged 25-40 years in good health. Sequenced: naive CD8+ T cells sorted from blood. The genes are TRBV19 and TRBJ1-1; 12 nucleotides align to TRBD1. DNA for the CDR3: TGTGCCAGTTTGGGACAGGGGGCCACTGAAGCTTTCTTT. Its translation is CASLGQGATEAFF.